Sequencing of this T cell receptor beta chain was carried out in a study of blood T cell repertoires in COVID-19 (dated by TCRdb to 2020 to 2021). With respect to the entire study: Samples from collaborators originated in the United States, Italy and Spain and spanned both the acute and convalescent phases of COVID-19. The material from the prospective study consisted of cDNA or gDNA derived from T cells, B-cell-depleted T cells, or PBMCs. The dataset comprised deeply sampled blood TCRbeta repertoires from subjects exposed to, actively infected with, or recovered from COVID-19. The repertoires were made available in a free public database intended to serve as a resource for research on the immune response to SARS-CoV-2. The samples were drawn from two sources: the first 160 participants of the ongoing ImmuneRACE study, and 1,254 subjects contributed by 6 global collaborators. The sample metadata nearly always contained a de-identified subject ID, COVID-19 status, age in years and sex. HLA class I and class II types, where available, came from metadata supplied by the sample provider rather than from assay-based typing. General findings and caveats noted by the study authors: The quantity of clinical and demographic metadata differed by source and by participant and was supplied without curation.

Enrolling through a virtual design, the prospective study's participants ranged in age from roughly 18 to 89 years and lived across 24 United States geographic areas. In the prospective study, participants were assigned to cohorts based on the clinical history participants reported in a screening survey and a study questionnaire. Recovered participants in ImmuneRACE Cohort 3 were defined by two consecutive negative NP/OP PCR tests, clearance by a healthcare professional, or resolution of symptoms. In the prospective study, mobile phlebotomists collected whole blood, serum and a nasopharyngeal or oropharyngeal swab from each participant. Over a 2-month period, participants in the prospective study had the option of providing additional blood draws and questionnaires. Blood samples from the prospective study were shipped frozen or at room temperature prior to DNA extraction. In regard to this clone: The clone's antigen remains unknown. Base qualities are not at hand, and no much larger clone is one base apart.

TCRbeta CDR3 regions were amplified from genomic DNA using the immunoSEQ Assay, a bias-controlled multiplex PCR. The study's processing was this. The number of nucleated cells in each sample was estimated by amplification of reference gene primers within the assay. Sequence reads were collapsed and filtered to measure the absolute abundance of every unique TCRbeta CDR3 rearrangement. For each sample, productive Simpson clonality was calculated by taking the square root of Simpson's diversity index across productive rearrangements. In its TCRdb copy, this immuneACCESS table keeps in-frame sequences only and misses some clones. Where compared with another copy, unresolved V genes explain less than half of these, and the others have no known cause. The DNA was the basis for D and trimming; V, J and clone size are from that table. In this sample the table shows around 240,000 clones, more than 75% of which occur a single time. Around 1.9% of the sample is in the top ten clones.

This TCR was sampled from a woman aged 50 to 60 who had recovered from COVID-19. Sequencing was carried out using PBMCs or T cells enriched from blood (not recorded which).

The nucleotide sequence is TGTGCCAGTAGTATCAACAGGGCAGGCTACACCTTC. Translated, this gives CASSINRAGYTF. The rearrangement joined TRBV19 to TRBJ1-2; 6 matching bases give a weak D call of TRBD1. The CDR1 and CDR2 encoded by the germline V gene (reference sequence) are LNHDA and SQIVND. V is cut by 3 bases and J by 8 bases, and the space between the germline ends is 10 bases. The CDR3 sequence holds 12 residues, the cysteine and phenylalanine included. Only the CDR3 DNA stays, 36 bases, in frame from base 1.